This T cell receptor (beta chain) was obtained from a study of cytomegalovirus exposure and HLA in healthy donors. Study-level findings and limits: A previous analysis found most TCR beta V segments productive roughly 87% or roughly 30% of the time. Among TCR beta chains, those listed as cytomegalovirus-associated numbered roughly 150. An analysis that came later showed most CMV-associated TCR beta chains appearing HLA-restricted. Highest at DRB1 and lowest at HLA-C, TCR association rates differed among HLA loci in a later analysis.

With regard to this clone: Its target is not known.

The length of the CDR3 is 16 residues. The ends lost 1 base at V and 3 bases at J; junction bases unmatched: 4. Per the germline V gene, CDR1 is MNHNS and CDR2 is SASEGT. The PCR contained 60 Vbeta and 13 Jbeta primers. Here immunoSEQ multiplex PCR was the method, and the copy in TCRdb shows in-frame clones only, minus some. The table records more than 85,000 clones, 70% to 85% of them present only once. The sequence derives from a man younger than 40 in good health and CMV-seropositive. The sample comprised PBMCs. J is TRBJ2-1 and V is TRBV6-1, with 9 bases identical to TRBD2. The CDR3 DNA sequence: TGTGCCAGCAGTGAAGGGCTAGCGGGGTTCTACAATGAGCAGTTCTTC. Translation: CASSEGLAGFYNEQFF.